This T cell receptor (beta chain) stems from a study of blood T cells in healthy people across ages. Next came a second PCR, run for about 6 to 12 cycles, which used a sample-barcoded 5' primer along with a J-beta primer mix. TCRdb reprocessed the 5' RACE reads with MiXCR, giving one entry per CDR3 protein. Here the sample spans hundreds of thousands of distinct CDR3 sequences, roughly 25% being singletons. From germline, CDR1 is KGHSH and CDR2 LQKENI. V lost 3 bases and J lost 2; bases outside the gene matches: 2. This CDR3 contains 15 residues. The data were also submitted as part of a second study, on T cells of mothers and their children.

Source material: blood. The TCR comes from a boy younger than 18 in good health. The gene calls are TRBV18 and TRBJ2-1, with TRBD2 matching 9 bases. CDR3 DNA sequence: TGTGCCAGCTCACCGGGACTAGCCCCCTACAATGAGCAGTTCTTC. Amino acids: CASSPGLAPYNEQFF.